This TCR beta chain was profiled in a study of blood T cells in healthy people across ages. A second PCR of about 6 to 11 cycles used a sample-barcoded 5' primer and a J-beta primer mix. Via MiXCR, TCRdb re-called the 5' RACE reads, giving one row per CDR3 protein. Of some 1.4 million distinct CDR3 sequences listed, around 39% are singletons. Whole-study results and caveats: Higher diversity and more naive CD4+ cells were features of long-lived donors, compared to aged donors. Investigators viewed diversity estimates from one million T cells as underestimates, the study reported. Measured against age, TCR beta diversity per million T cells decreased in a roughly linear manner. In the absence of known donor CMV status, changes in expanded clonotypes were possibly confounded.

A remark on this clonotype: Its antigen is currently unknown.

The clonotype was recovered from a woman in her late teens or twenties in good health. Sequenced: blood.

CDR3 sequence: CASSPQGGGKLFF. CDR3 nucleotides: TGTGCCAGCAGCCCTCAGGGTGGCGGAAAACTGTTTTTT. The chain uses TRBV3-1 and TRBJ1-4; maybe TRBD1 (5 bases). The CDR3 is 13 amino acids. Germline V gene lookup returns CDR1 LGHDT and CDR2 YNNKEL (reference sequence). V was pared by 4 bases and J by 10 bases, with 13 bases between.